The present T cell receptor (beta chain) was sequenced within a study of blood T cell repertoires in COVID-19. Study summary: Some COVID-19 samples were acute and others convalescent; all came from the United States, Italy and Spain. PBMCs, B-cell-depleted T cells, or T cells provided the cDNA or gDNA that made up the material.

Sequencing used immunoSEQ multiplex PCR; TCRdb keeps in-frame clones, though not all of them. Of 250,000 to 350,000 clones listed, roughly nine tenths were seen once; the top ten hold roughly 2.4%. Trimming removed 3 bases from V and 1 base from J, with 12 bases in between. Germline V gene lookup returns CDR1 GTSNPN and CDR2 SVGIG (reference sequence). CDR3 length: 15 amino acids. The chain is built from TRBV30 and TRBJ2-2; D is possibly TRBD1 (5 bases). The source material was peripheral blood. This sequence was found in a woman aged 45-65 years who had recovered from COVID-19. In DNA form, the CDR3 reads TGTGCCTGGAGACGTCAGGGCGTGAACACCGGGGAGCTGTTTTTT. Its protein product is CAWRRQGVNTGELFF. Drawing the rest from reference TRBV30 and TRBJ2-2, the complete variable domain is SQTIHQWPATLVQPVGSPLSLECTVEGTSNPNLYWYRQAAGRGLQLLFYSVGIGQISSEVPQNLSASRPQDRQFILSSKKLLLSDSGFYLCAWRRQGVNTGELFFGEGSRLTVL.